These 12 T cell receptor beta chains were sequenced from one sample in a study of shared clonotypes between healthy human individuals. Naivety among CD8 cells was defined by CD45RO negativity and positive CCR7 selection, thereby excluding terminally differentiated effector memory CD45RA+ cells. Some clones are missing from TCRdb's copy, which holds only in-frame ones; the method was immunoSEQ multiplex PCR. The data show hundreds of thousands of clones, 95% to 98% seen once. The sequenced sample was naive CD8+ T cells sorted from blood. The receptor set was obtained from a man aged 30-40 years in good health.

The V and J genes are TRBV6-5 and TRBJ1-1; TRBD1 aligns across 10 bases. Germline trimming cut 5 bases from V and 2 bases from J; bases unmatched to any gene: 2. The CDR3 is made up of 14 amino acids. CDR1 and CDR2 from the germline V gene are MNHEY and SVGAGI. In DNA, the CDR3 is TGTGCCAGCAGTGACAGGGGGCACAACACTGAAGCTTTCTTT. This translates into CASSDRGHNTEAFF.

V is TRBV5-1 and J is TRBJ2-5; 8 bases agree with TRBD1. CDR1 SGHRS and CDR2 YFSETQ come from the germline V gene. J gave up 1 base and V 0 bases, and 8 bases lay outside the gene matches. This CDR3 is built from 17 residues. The CDR3 sequence: CASSLGDRGPLQETQYF. CDR3 nucleotide sequence: TGCGCCAGCAGCTTGGGAGACAGGGGACCGCTCCAAGAGACCCAGTACTTC.

This clone was recorded once. The gene calls are TRBV2 and TRBJ1-2, with unresolved D. The CDR3 contains 13 residues. Germline loops: CDR1 SNHLY, CDR2 FYNNEI. V lost 3 bases and J 3 bases, leaving 8 bases between the germline ends. Here the CDR3 DNA reads TGTGCCAGCAGTGACCACCCAGACTATGGCTACACCTTC. It encodes CASSDHPDYGYTF.

This chain joins TRBV5-8 and TRBJ2-1; unclear D gene. V gave up 2 bases and J gave up 4 bases, with 10 bases separating them. CDR1 is SGHTS and CDR2 is YDEGEE in the germline V gene. CDR3 length: 14 residues. The CDR3 here is CASSFLHSYNEQFF. In nucleotides, the CDR3 is TGTGCCAGCAGCTTCCTTCACAGTTACAATGAGCAGTTCTTC.

As concerns this clone: The junction departs from germline at one end; a sequencing error may be responsible. The chain combines TRBV10-2 with TRBJ1-1; no clear D. The germline CDR1 and CDR2 sequences are WSHSY and SAAADI. This CDR3 region has 11 residues. The CDR3 DNA follows: TGCGCCAGCAGTGACGTGACCCTCCATCACTTT. Translating it yields CASSDVTLHHF.

The sample holds one count of this clone. Other DNA sequences from this sample encode an identical CDR3 as well. The chain combines TRBV27 with TRBJ2-1; D is uncertain. This CDR3 comprises 12 residues. V was shortened by 2 bases and J by 4 bases, with 3 bases between the two germline ends. CDR1 is MNHEY and CDR2 is SMNVEV in the germline V gene (reference sequence). The CDR3 region is CASSLNYNEQFF. CDR3 in DNA: TGTGCCAGCAGTTTAAATTACAATGAGCAGTTCTTC.

V is TRBV4-3 and J is TRBJ1-1, with D maybe TRBD1 (5 bases). Germline V CDR1 and CDR2: LGHNA, YSLEER. Trimming pared 8 bases from V and 1 base from J, leaving 14 bases between. The CDR3 runs to 14 residues. This CDR3 reads CASSRVGENTEAFF. As DNA, the CDR3 is TGCGCCAGCTCGCGGGTGGGGGAGAACACTGAAGCTTTCTTT.

The rearrangement links TRBV6-5 to TRBJ2-5; no reliable D call. CDR1 and CDR2 from the germline V gene are MNHEY and SVGAGI. V lost 0 bases to trimming and J lost 1 base, with 6 bases between them. The CDR3 length is 14 residues. The CDR3 loop is CASSYSVSQETQYF. Written as DNA, the CDR3 is TGTGCCAGCAGTTACTCCGTCAGCCAAGAGACCCAGTACTTC.

This chain uses TRBV5-6 with TRBJ2-1; tentative D call: TRBD2 (6 bases). The CDR3 is 16 residues long. V dropped 0 bases and J dropped 2 bases, with 12 bases sitting between them. The germline V gene has CDR1 SGHDT and CDR2 YYEEEE. Written as DNA, the CDR3 is TGTGCCAGCAGCTTGGGGCGGGATTGGCCCTACAATGAGCAGTTCTTC. This encodes CASSLGRDWPYNEQFF.

About this clone itself: The same CDR3 can be traced to other DNA sequences in this sample. This chain joins TRBV29-1 and TRBJ2-7; 11 nucleotides line up with TRBD1. The CDR3 has 12 amino acids. V lost 5 bases to trimming and J lost 4 bases; unmatched junction nucleotides: 1. Germline CDR1 SQVTM, CDR2 ANQGSEA. CDR3 sequence reads: CSVRDRGYEQYF. The DNA of the CDR3 is TGCAGCGTTCGGGACAGGGGGTACGAGCAGTACTTC.

This clone was observed a single time. The chain links TRBV9 to TRBJ2-3; TRBD2 agrees at 8 bases. After removal of 4 bases from V and 2 bases from J, the junction contained 9 bases not matched to a gene. The CDR3 loop spans 16 amino acids. From germline, CDR1 is SGDLS and CDR2 YYNGEE. CDR3 sequence: CASSPRAGAATDTQYF. Written as DNA, the CDR3 is TGTGCCAGCAGCCCCCGAGCGGGGGCGGCCACAGATACGCAGTATTTT. Full variable domain (missing parts from reference TRBV9 and TRBJ2-3): DSGVTQTPKHLITATGQRVTLRCSPRSGDLSVYWYQQSLDQGLQFLIQYYNGEERAKGNILERFSAQQFPDLHSELNLSSLELGDSALYFCASSPRAGAATDTQYFGPGTRLTVL.

This chain links TRBV6-1 with TRBJ2-1; 11 bases are shared with TRBD2. Germline V gene lookup returns CDR1 MNHNS and CDR2 SASEGT. This CDR3 has 14 amino acids. V shed 7 bases, J shed 5 bases, and the junction held 4 bases outside the gene matches. The CDR3 DNA is TGTGCCAGCAAAACTAGCGGGAGACACAATGAGCAGTTCTTC. This codes for CASKTSGRHNEQFF.